The 16 T cell receptor beta chains given below trace back to one sample, sequenced in a study of T cells in Graves' hyperthyroidism and ophthalmopathy. RNA transcripts served as the template for amplifying TCR beta CDR3 regions. First-round RT-PCR with HTBI primers amplified the TCR CDR3 region. In TCRdb, the multiplex PCR reads were re-called with MiXCR into one record per CDR3 protein. Among a few hundred thousand distinct CDR3 sequences listed, 20% to 30% were seen once. Sample: blood. Receptors originate from a man in his fifties or sixties with Graves' hyperthyroidism.

Turning to this clonotype: One base away lies a much larger clone, so this may be a sequencing read error. V usage is TRBV6-2 or TRBV6-3 and J usage is TRBJ2-1; 11 nucleotides match TRBD2. The J call could be wrong; TRBJ2-7 is a better fit for the DNA end. The V gene's germline CDR1 is MNHEY and CDR2 SVGEGT. This CDR3 comprises 16 residues. The CDR3 region is CASNSRLAGNYDEQYF. The CDR3 DNA reads TGTGCCAGCAATTCTCGACTAGCGGGAAATTACGATGAGCAGTACTTC.

This clonotype appeared a few times. The V gene is TRBV2, the J gene TRBJ2-3, with 10 bases lining up with TRBD2. The CDR3 is made up of 16 amino acids. Per the germline V gene, CDR1 is SNHLY and CDR2 is FYNNEI. The V segment lost 4 bases and the J segment 1 base; nucleotides outside the gene matches: 5. The CDR3 loop reads CASSVGLAGGTDTQYF. As DNA, the CDR3 is TGTGCCAGCAGTGTAGGGCTAGCGGGGGGCACAGATACGCAGTATTTT.

The chain carries TRBV2 and TRBJ1-4; D not certain. The CDR3 runs 14 residues. Per the germline V gene, CDR1 is SNHLY and CDR2 is FYNNEI. Trimming cost V 0 bases and J 6 bases, with 8 bases left between them. The CDR3 DNA reads as TGTGCCAGCAGTGAAGCCCCCGGAGATGAAAAACTGTTTTTT. It encodes CASSEAPGDEKLFF.

The V call is TRBV20-1, the J call TRBJ2-3, with 7 bases identical to TRBD2. There are 14 residues in the CDR3. Per germline, CDR1 DFQATT and CDR2 SNEGSKA (reference sequence). V trimming: 1 base; J trimming: 2 bases; junction bases outside the gene matches: 3. This CDR3 is CSARVGGVTDTQYF. The CDR3 nucleotides read TGCAGTGCTAGAGTGGGGGGGGTCACAGATACGCAGTATTTT.

The chain joins TRBV7-9 to TRBJ1-5; no firm D call. The germline gives CDR1 SEHNR, CDR2 FQNEAQ (reference sequence). V was trimmed by 1 base and J by 0 bases, leaving 13 bases between them. The CDR3 runs to 17 residues. In nucleotides, the CDR3 is TGTGCCAGCAGCTTAGTCGGGAGGGAGAATAGCAATCAGCCCCAGCATTTT. Translation: CASSLVGRENSNQPQHF.

Here the CDR3 reads CASSFRDFQETQYF. The CDR3 DNA reads as TGTGCCAGCAGTTTTAGGGACTTCCAAGAGACCCAGTACTTC. This chain connects TRBV28 to TRBJ2-5; D is possibly TRBD2 (6 bases). Germline V gene sequence: CDR1 MDHEN, CDR2 SYDVKM. CDR3 length equals 14 residues. Trimming pared 3 bases from V and 1 base from J, leaving 9 bases between.

A note on this clonotype: The conserved phenylalanine or tryptophan is not found at the CDR3 terminus, so this likely reflects a read error. The J gene is TRBJ2-1, the V gene TRBV20-1; no clear D. V was shortened by 6 bases and J by 0 bases, with 18 bases between the two germline ends. Germline V gene data show CDR1 as DFQATT and CDR2 as SNEGSKA (reference sequence). The CDR3 runs to 16 residues. The CDR3 loop is CSASPGFLSSYNEQFL. The DNA for the CDR3 is TGCAGTGCCTCCCCCGGGTTCCTAAGCTCCTACAATGAGCAGTTCCTC.

The V and J genes are TRBV5-4 and TRBJ2-7; 7 nucleotides align to TRBD1. The CDR3 is 13 amino acids. Germline CDR1 is SGHNT and CDR2 is YYREEE (reference sequence). The V and J ends lost 3 bases and 7 bases, in that order; junction bases with no gene match: 7. CDR3 nucleotide sequence: TGTGCCAGCAGCTCGGGACAGCACGGGGAGCAGTACTTC. Encoded protein: CASSSGQHGEQYF.

CDR3 amino acids: CASSFDGSYGYTF. DNA of the CDR3: TGCGCCAGCAGCTTCGACGGCTCCTATGGCTACACCTTC. The V and J genes are TRBV5-1 and TRBJ1-2; D is unresolved. The CDR3 contains 13 residues. CDR1 SGHRS and CDR2 YFSETQ come from the germline V gene. V lost 2 bases and J 4 bases, leaving 9 bases between the germline ends.

The rearrangement uses TRBV7-3 and TRBJ2-1, with TRBD2 as a possible D gene (6 bases). The CDR3 extends over 16 amino acids. The V end was cut by 5 bases, the J end by 8 bases, with 22 bases between. The germline gives CDR1 SGHTA, CDR2 FQGTGA. CDR3 in amino acids: CASSRTVGGPLDEQFF. The CDR3 DNA is TGTGCCAGCAGCCGTACTGTAGGAGGGCCTTTGGATGAGCAGTTCTTC.

The V call is TRBV24-1, the J call TRBJ1-3; D not certain. Trimming took off 7 bases at V and 3 bases at J, with 3 bases between the two ends. Germline lookup yields CDR1 KGHDR and CDR2 SFDVKD. This CDR3 is 11 amino acids long. The CDR3 sequence: CATSHGNTIYF. In nucleotides, the CDR3 is TGTGCCACCAGCCATGGAAACACCATATATTTT.

This clonotype turned up a few times. The chain couples TRBV7-2 to TRBJ1-2; D is unclear. This CDR3 spans 14 amino acids. The germline gives CDR1 SGHTA, CDR2 FQGNSA. Trimming stripped 1 base from V and 1 base from J, with 7 bases between. This chain's CDR3 is CASSLGTGNYGYTF. CDR3 in DNA: TGTGCCAGCAGCTTAGGTACCGGTAACTATGGCTACACCTTC.

The chain recombines TRBV29-1 with TRBJ2-5, with D maybe TRBD2 (6 bases). The CDR3 sequence is 12 residues long. Trimming cost V 3 bases and J 9 bases, with 14 bases left between them. Germline CDR1 is SQVTM and CDR2 is ANQGSEA. The CDR3 DNA follows: TGCAGCGTTGAGGGGGATTCGGGGGCCCAGTACTTC. This translates into CSVEGDSGAQYF. The full variable domain, in which reference TRBV29-1 and TRBJ2-5 provide the parts outside the CDR3, is SAVISQKPSRDICQRGTSLTIQCQVDSQVTMMFWYRQQPGQSLTLIATANQGSEATYESGFVIDKFPISRPNLTFSTLTVSNMSPEDSSIYLCSVEGDSGAQYFGPGTRLLVL.

The genes are TRBV29-1 and TRBJ2-5; D possibly corresponds to TRBD2 (5 bases). Between the trimmed V and J ends, which lost 3 bases and 4 bases, there was a span of 9 bases. Germline V gene data show CDR1 as SQVTM and CDR2 as ANQGSEA. The CDR3 sequence is 12 residues long. The CDR3 region has the DNA TGCAGCGTTGATACAGAGGGAGAGACCCAGTACTTC. Its protein is CSVDTEGETQYF. Complete variable domain (other parts from reference TRBV29-1 and TRBJ2-5): SAVISQKPSRDICQRGTSLTIQCQVDSQVTMMFWYRQQPGQSLTLIATANQGSEATYESGFVIDKFPISRPNLTFSTLTVSNMSPEDSSIYLCSVDTEGETQYFGPGTRLLVL.

V gene TRBV27 combines with J gene TRBJ2-2; no firm D call. Germline-derived CDR1 and CDR2 are MNHEY and SMNVEV (reference sequence). The CDR3 is made up of 14 amino acids. Trimming shortened V by 0 bases and J by 5 bases, and 7 bases separated the two germline ends. The CDR3 DNA reads TGTGCCAGCAGTTTATCAAAGTCGACCGGGGAGCTGTTTTTT. Its protein product is CASSLSKSTGELFF.

This clonotype was picked up a small number of times. The chain combines TRBV5-1 with TRBJ2-2; perhaps D is TRBD1 or TRBD2 (5 bases each). CDR3 length: 13 amino acids. The V end was cut by 2 bases, the J end by 5 bases, with 7 bases between. The V gene's germline CDR1 is SGHRS and CDR2 YFSETQ. The CDR3 sequence: CASSFEGTGELFF. In DNA, the CDR3 is TGCGCCAGCAGCTTCGAGGGGACCGGGGAGCTGTTTTTT.